This T cell receptor beta chain was sequenced in a study of T cell responses to AZD1222 COVID-19 vaccine. The protocol was immunoSEQ multiplex PCR, while the TCRdb copy is restricted to in-frame clones and leaves out a portion. The sample gives approximately 110,000 clones, about 86% of which show up once; around a tenth is in the top ten. CDR1 and CDR2 from the germline V gene are SGHTA and FQGNSA. Trimming shortened V by 1 base and J by 1 base, and 13 bases separated the two germline ends. CDR3 length: 16 residues. The J gene is TRBJ1-2, the V gene TRBV7-2; D is uncertain. Here the sequenced sample was peripheral blood, taken on day 0 of AZD1222 vaccination. The origin of this receptor is an adult in good health. The CDR3 bases are TGTGCCAGCAGCTTAGGGTTACGGGCTATTAACTATGGCTACACCTTC. It translates to CASSLGLRAINYGYTF.